Each of the 28 T cell receptor beta chains below was sequenced from the same sample in a study of T cell changes during pregnancy in multiple sclerosis. Measured with immunoSEQ multiplex PCR; TCRdb has only the in-frame clones, and not every one. The sample includes about 93,000 clones, 90% to 95% of them seen just once. The material sequenced was peripheral blood, taken after pregnancy. The source of these receptors is a female donor in good health, enrolled as a control in a pregnancy study.

This chain joins TRBV9 and TRBJ2-1; D gene uncertain. This CDR3 has 13 amino acids. V lost 0 bases, J lost 7 bases, and 8 bases lay in between. CDR1 SGDLS and CDR2 YYNGEE come from the germline V gene. The DNA for the CDR3 is TGTGCCAGCAGCGTAGAGTCTCAGAATGAGCAGTTCTTC. Translating gives CASSVESQNEQFF.

V is TRBV4-3 and J is TRBJ1-4; D perhaps matches TRBD1 (6 bases). V was trimmed by 0 bases and J by 8 bases, leaving 16 bases between them. From germline, CDR1 is LGHNA and CDR2 YSLEER. The CDR3 consists of 16 residues. The CDR3 here is CASSQDRLGGGEKLFF. CDR3 bases: TGCGCCAGCAGCCAAGATAGACTGGGGGGGGGCGAAAAACTGTTTTTT.

This clone came up once. This chain connects TRBV11-2 to TRBJ1-2; no clear D gene. This CDR3 is 13 amino acids long. V lost 2 bases and J 6 bases, leaving 10 bases between the germline ends. Germline V gene lookup returns CDR1 SGHAT and CDR2 FQNNGV. DNA for the CDR3: TGTGCCAGCAGCTTATTATGGCAGAATGGCTACACCTTC. Protein sequence: CASSLLWQNGYTF.

CDR3 nucleotide sequence: TGTGCCAGCAGCCACACGGACAGAAACTATGGCTACACCTTC. Amino acids: CASSHTDRNYGYTF. The chain uses TRBV7-9 and TRBJ1-2; a weak D match, TRBD1 (6 bases). In germline, CDR1 is SEHNR, CDR2 FQNEAQ (reference sequence). V was shortened by 5 bases and J by 2 bases, with 12 bases between the two germline ends. The CDR3 sequence is 14 residues long.

The chain has TRBV19 and TRBJ1-5; D is unclear. Per germline, CDR1 LNHDA and CDR2 SQIVND (reference sequence). CDR3 length equals 14 residues. V was trimmed by 5 bases and J by 0 bases, leaving 8 bases between them. The CDR3 sequence is CASSPSYSNQPQHF. CDR3 sequence (DNA): TGTGCCAGTAGTCCCTCGTATAGCAATCAGCCCCAGCATTTT.

V is TRBV19 and J is TRBJ2-1, with 12 positions matching TRBD1. The germline CDR1 and CDR2 sequences are LNHDA and SQIVND (reference sequence). J was trimmed by 9 bases and V by 7 bases; bases with no gene match: 10. The CDR3 runs 15 residues. The CDR3 protein is CASKVGQGASGEQFF. Written as DNA, the CDR3 is TGTGCCAGTAAAGTGGGACAGGGGGCGTCGGGTGAGCAGTTCTTC.

The chain uses TRBV5-1 and TRBJ2-3, with a tentative D call TRBD2 (5 bases). The V and J ends lost 0 bases and 0 bases respectively, with 8 bases between them. Germline V gene data show CDR1 as SGHRS and CDR2 as YFSETQ. The CDR3 has 15 amino acids. CDR3 loop: CASSLVSGSTDTQYF. Written as DNA, the CDR3 is TGCGCCAGCAGCTTGGTGTCGGGGAGCACAGATACGCAGTATTTT.

The chain is built from TRBV19 and TRBJ1-1; D is undetermined. V lost 7 bases to trimming and J lost 3 bases, with 15 bases between them. The CDR3 has 14 amino acids. Germline CDR1 reads LNHDA; CDR2 reads SQIVND (reference sequence). The DNA for the CDR3 is TGTGCCAGTACCTCACGTCGGGAACACACTGAAGCTTTCTTT. It yields the protein CASTSRREHTEAFF.

The CDR3, as DNA: TGTGCCACCAGCAGAGATTGGACAGGGACCAATGAGCAGTTCTTC. Amino acid sequence: CATSRDWTGTNEQFF. V gene TRBV15 combines with J gene TRBJ2-1, with 8 nucleotides matching TRBD1. Looked up from germline, CDR1 is LNHNV and CDR2 is YYDKDF (reference sequence). The CDR3 spans 15 residues. Unmatched junction bases numbered 4, after V lost 0 bases and J lost 6 bases.

The V gene is TRBV7-2, the J gene TRBJ2-1; D unclear. Trimming cost V 3 bases and J 4 bases, with 7 bases left between them. Germline V gene data show CDR1 as SGHTA and CDR2 as FQGNSA. This CDR3 spans 13 amino acids. The DNA of the CDR3 is TGTGCCAGCAGCTTCGACAATTACAATGAGCAGTTCTTC. Translated, it gives CASSFDNYNEQFF. Full variable domain (remainder filled in from reference TRBV7-2 and TRBJ2-1): GAGVSQSPSNKVTEKGKDVELRCDPISGHTALYWYRQSLGQGLEFLIYFQGNSAPDKSGLPSDRFSAERTGGSVSTLTIQRTQQEDSAVYLCASSFDNYNEQFFGPGTRLTVL.

The gene calls are TRBV10-1 and TRBJ1-4; D remains ambiguous. Per the germline V gene, CDR1 is WNHNN and CDR2 is SYGVQD (reference sequence). This CDR3 has 17 residues. The ends were cut back, 8 bases at V and 11 bases at J, with 30 bases in the middle. The CDR3 DNA sequence: TGCGCCAGCGGCGGAAGGGAGGGTGGCTTACTGCCTGGGAAACTGTTTTTT. As protein: CASGGREGGLLPGKLFF.

The chain combines TRBV28 with TRBJ1-2; D might be TRBD1 (6 bases). Trimming removed 6 bases at V and 2 bases at J, with 13 bases between. The V gene's germline CDR1 is MDHEN and CDR2 SYDVKM. The CDR3 length is 14 residues. The CDR3 loop reads CASRRGTGNYGYTF. The CDR3 nucleotides are TGTGCCAGCAGAAGGGGAACAGGGAACTATGGCTACACCTTC.

This chain uses TRBV4-3 with TRBJ1-2; no definite D call. Between the trimmed V and J ends, which lost 0 bases and 7 bases, there was a span of 18 bases. Germline V gene data show CDR1 as LGHNA and CDR2 as YSLEER. The length of the CDR3 is 16 residues. The DNA of the CDR3 is TGCGCCAGCAGCCAAGATCCAGCAGGACCAGGAGGTGGCTACACCTTC. This gives the protein CASSQDPAGPGGGYTF.

The J gene is TRBJ1-6, the V gene TRBV7-9, with D perhaps TRBD1 (5 bases). The CDR3 runs to 14 residues. The V gene's germline CDR1 is SEHNR and CDR2 FQNEAQ (reference sequence). V was shortened by 2 bases and J by 8 bases, with 10 bases between the two germline ends. The CDR3 protein is CASSLSREDSPLHF. The DNA of the CDR3 is TGTGCCAGCAGCTTAAGCAGGGAGGATTCACCCCTCCACTTT.

The chain couples TRBV4-3 to TRBJ2-1; D remains unclear. V lost 3 bases, J lost 0 bases, and 12 bases lay in between. This CDR3 region has 16 residues. Germline lookup yields CDR1 LGHNA and CDR2 YSLEER. CDR3 bases: TGCGCCAGCAGCCATCTTTCCTCGAGCTCCTACAATGAGCAGTTCTTC. It translates to CASSHLSSSSYNEQFF.

This chain connects TRBV27 to TRBJ1-2; TRBD1 matches at 8 bases. This CDR3 is 14 amino acids long. The trim removed 5 bases at V and 5 bases at J, leaving 7 bases unmatched. Germline lookup yields CDR1 MNHEY and CDR2 SMNVEV (reference sequence). The CDR3 here is CASSPTGGAYGYTF. CDR3 nucleotide sequence: TGTGCCAGCAGTCCTACAGGGGGTGCTTATGGCTACACCTTC.

The chain has TRBV6-6 and TRBJ1-2, with 8 nucleotides matching TRBD1. The junction had 6 bases not matched to a gene; V was cut back by 5 bases and J by 7 bases. CDR3 length: 13 amino acids. CDR1 is MNHNY, CDR2 SVGAGI, per germline (reference sequence). CDR3 sequence: CASSRDRTGGYTF. CDR3 in DNA: TGTGCCAGCAGTCGGGACAGGACCGGTGGCTACACCTTC.

This rearrangement joins TRBV28 to TRBJ2-4; 10 nucleotides line up with TRBD1. Per germline, CDR1 MDHEN and CDR2 SYDVKM. J lost 2 bases, V lost 2 bases, and 3 bases had no gene match. The CDR3 contains 16 residues. The CDR3 here is CASSLRQGASKNIQYF. In nucleotides, the CDR3 is TGTGCCAGCAGTTTACGACAGGGGGCGTCCAAAAACATTCAGTACTTC.

This clone was seen ten or more times. The chain employs TRBV7-2 and TRBJ2-5; 7 nucleotides align to TRBD1. Germline lookup yields CDR1 SGHTA and CDR2 FQGNSA. This CDR3 comprises 15 residues. V trimming: 4 bases; J trimming: 5 bases; junction bases outside the gene matches: 10. The CDR3 DNA reads as TGTGCCAGCAGCTCCGGACAGGCGAGGGGGGAGACCCAGTACTTC. Translated, it gives CASSSGQARGETQYF.

V gene TRBV4-3 combines with J gene TRBJ1-1; 10 bases fit TRBD1. The germline V gene has CDR1 LGHNA and CDR2 YSLEER. V was clipped by 1 base and J by 6 bases; unmatched bases: 5. This CDR3 has 15 residues. The CDR3, as DNA: TGCGCCAGCAGCCAAGGGGGGGACAGGGGCGCTGAAGCTTTCTTT. Translation gives CASSQGGDRGAEAFF.

The rearrangement joins TRBV7-2 to TRBJ1-4; 8 nucleotides line up with TRBD1. CDR1 is SGHTA and CDR2 is FQGNSA in the germline V gene. V dropped 5 bases and J dropped 7; count of bases not matched to a gene: 15. The CDR3 is 17 amino acids. The CDR3 region has the DNA TGTGCCAGCAGCCGCACCCACGCGGGGACAGGTGTTGAAAAACTGTTTTTT. This sequence encodes CASSRTHAGTGVEKLFF.

The rearrangement uses TRBV18 and TRBJ2-1; 15 bases map to TRBD2. The length of the CDR3 is 15 residues. Germline V gene sequence: CDR1 KGHSH, CDR2 LQKENI. V dropped 3 bases and J dropped 12; count of bases not matched to a gene: 6. DNA for the CDR3: TGTGCCAGCTCACCCGAAGGACTAGCGGGGGGGTCGCAGTTCTTC. Translated, it gives CASSPEGLAGGSQFF. Together with reference TRBV18 and TRBJ2-1, the CDR3 gives the full variable domain: NAGVMQNPRHLVRRRGQEARLRCSPMKGHSHVYWYRQLPEEGLKFMVYLQKENIIDESGMPKERFSAEFPKEGPSILRIQQVVRGDSAAYFCASSPEGLAGGSQFFGPGTRLTVL.

The chain has TRBV4-3 and TRBJ2-1; D remains unclear. The germline gives CDR1 LGHNA, CDR2 YSLEER. Trimming took 1 base from V and 8 from J, leaving 6 bases between them. The CDR3 extends over 12 amino acids. CDR3 DNA sequence: TGCGCCAGCAGCCAAGTCGGTTATGAGCAGTTCTTC. This encodes CASSQVGYEQFF.

This chain connects TRBV7-2 to TRBJ1-1; D gene unclear. CDR1 SGHTA and CDR2 FQGNSA come from the germline V gene. CDR3 length equals 14 residues. V lost 5 bases to trimming and J lost 1 base, with 11 bases between them. The chain's CDR3 is CASSLLLGNTEAFF. The CDR3 coding sequence is TGTGCCAGCAGCCTGCTACTCGGGAACACTGAAGCTTTCTTT.

The J gene is TRBJ2-3, the V gene TRBV7-2; tentatively, D is TRBD1 (5 bases). The CDR3 loop spans 14 amino acids. Germline V gene data show CDR1 as SGHTA and CDR2 as FQGNSA. V shed 10 bases and J shed 0 bases, with 14 bases lying between them. CDR3 amino acids: CATTGQLSTDTQYF. The CDR3 DNA sequence: TGTGCCACTACAGGACAATTAAGCACAGATACGCAGTATTTT.

The chain has TRBV11-2 and TRBJ1-3; 7 bases agree with TRBD1. Losses at the gene ends were 2 bases for V and 4 bases for J; bases not matched to a gene: 5. The germline V gene encodes CDR1 SGHAT and CDR2 FQNNGV. The CDR3 totals 15 residues. For the CDR3, the DNA is TGTGCCAGCAGCTTAACACAGGGGCGGGGAAACACCATATATTTT. Amino acids: CASSLTQGRGNTIYF.

The chain links TRBV4-3 to TRBJ1-6, with 8 bases aligning to TRBD1. The CDR3 covers 17 residues. The germline gives CDR1 LGHNA, CDR2 YSLEER. Losses at the gene ends were 4 bases for V and 8 bases for J; bases not matched to a gene: 13. The CDR3 reads CASSLRTGLGKYSPLHF. CDR3 nucleotide sequence: TGCGCCAGCAGCCTACGGACAGGGCTAGGGAAATATTCACCCCTCCACTTT.

J is TRBJ2-7 and V is TRBV7-9; 9 bases agree with TRBD1. CDR3 length: 14 residues. Germline loops: CDR1 SEHNR, CDR2 FQNEAQ (reference sequence). Trimming cost V 5 bases and J 1 base; bases outside gene matches: 3. The CDR3 region has the DNA TGTGCCAGCAGCACGGGACAGGGATCCTACGAGCAGTACTTC. This encodes CASSTGQGSYEQYF.